This T cell receptor (beta chain) comes out of a study of blood T cell repertoires in COVID-19. Study-wide background: Researchers got acute and convalescent COVID-19 samples from the United States, Italy and Spain. Sample material is recorded as cDNA or gDNA derived from T cells, B-cell-depleted T cells, or PBMCs.

The data were produced by immunoSEQ multiplex PCR, yet TCRdb's version contains in-frame clones alone and is incomplete. The sample shows about 400,000 clones, around 89% of them seen only once. Those who participated ranged in age from about 18 to 89 years and resided in 24 US areas. Participants reported their clinical history, and cohort assignment relied on those reports. The CDR3 runs to 15 residues. V lost 4 bases, J lost 0 bases, and 3 bases stayed unmatched. Germline lookup yields CDR1 MGHRA and CDR2 YSYEKL. This chain connects TRBV4-1 to TRBJ1-2; TRBD1 matches at 9 bases. This clonotype originated in a woman aged 25 to 45 with acute COVID-19. Sequencing was carried out using PBMCs or T cells enriched from blood (not recorded which). CDR3 DNA sequence: TGCGCCAGCAGCCGCGGACAGGGGACTAACTATGGCTACACCTTC. Translating gives CASSRGQGTNYGYTF.